Following are 2 T cell receptor beta chains from one sample sequenced in a study of shared clonotypes between healthy human individuals. Sequenced by immunoSEQ multiplex PCR; TCRdb stores in-frame clones only, minus some. Found here are 550,000 to 850,000 clones, roughly 70% of them singletons; the top ten hold 1.7%. Sequencing was carried out using memory CD4+ T cells sorted from blood. Subset: CD45RA-negative fraction. Source of these receptors: a woman aged 25-40 years in good health.

This clone occurred a few times. One end of the junction does not line up with germline, which may come from a read error. The chain employs TRBV19 and TRBJ1-5; 10 bases align to TRBD1. The germline gives CDR1 LNHDA, CDR2 SQIVND (reference sequence). The CDR3 sequence is 16 residues long. The CDR3 here is CASSVGQGISTQPQHF. The CDR3 DNA reads TGTGCCAGTAGTGTGGGACAGGGGATTAGCACTCAGCCCCAGCATTTT.

The chain uses TRBV6-1 and TRBJ1-4; TRBD1 might be the D (5 bases). CDR3 length equals 14 residues. Germline-derived CDR1 and CDR2 are MNHNS and SASEGT. The germline V and J ends were trimmed by 6 bases and 5 bases, with 13 bases remaining between them. The CDR3 loop reads CASSDWGGNEKLFF. DNA of the CDR3: TGTGCCAGCAGCGACTGGGGGGGGAATGAAAAACTGTTTTTT.